This T cell receptor (beta chain) appears in the sequencing data of a study of blood T cell repertoires in COVID-19. For the study at large: PBMCs, B-cell-depleted T cells, or T cells were the source of the cDNA or gDNA that made up the material.

Per the original data handling: Estimated nucleated cell counts came from reference gene primer amplification. Method: immunoSEQ multiplex PCR; TCRdb's copy keeps in-frame clones and lacks some. Clonal size and the V and J genes are those of that table, whereas D and trimming came from the DNA. The sample consists of roughly 40,000 clones, approximately 92% of them appearing once. This clone was counted a few times. The sample taken for sequencing was peripheral blood. The clonotype was recovered from a man in his thirties or forties with active or convalescent COVID-19.

CDR3 protein: CASSLDSGVNYGYTF. In DNA, the CDR3 is TGTGCCAGCAGCTTAGATTCAGGCGTGAACTATGGCTACACCTTC. V usage is TRBV11-2 and J usage is TRBJ1-2, with D unresolved. This CDR3 is built from 15 residues. CDR1 is SGHAT and CDR2 is FQNNGV in the germline V gene. V lost 0 bases and J 2 bases, leaving 10 bases between the germline ends.